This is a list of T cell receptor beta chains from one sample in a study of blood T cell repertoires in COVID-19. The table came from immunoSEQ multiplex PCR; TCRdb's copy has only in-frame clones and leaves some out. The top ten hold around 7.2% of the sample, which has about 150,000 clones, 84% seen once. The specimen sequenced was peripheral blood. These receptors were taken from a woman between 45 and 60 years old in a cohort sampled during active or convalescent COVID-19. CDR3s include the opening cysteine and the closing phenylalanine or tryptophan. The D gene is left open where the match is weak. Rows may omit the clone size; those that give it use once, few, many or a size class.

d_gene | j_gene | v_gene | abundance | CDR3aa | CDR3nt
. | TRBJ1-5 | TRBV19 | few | CASRVGQKHNQPQHF | TGTGCCAGTAGGGTAGGACAAAAACACAATCAGCCCCAGCATTTT
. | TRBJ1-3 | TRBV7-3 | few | CASSLGGSLSGNTIYF | TGTGCCAGCAGCTTAGGGGGGTCCCTCTCTGGAAACACCATATATTTT
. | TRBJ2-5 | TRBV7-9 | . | CASSLVSGLKETQYF | TGTGCCAGCAGCTTAGTCTCAGGGCTGAAAGAGACCCAGTACTTC
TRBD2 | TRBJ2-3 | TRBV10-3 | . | CAISERGGQGSTDTQYF | TGTGCCATCAGTGAGCGGGGGGGGCAGGGGAGCACAGATACGCAGTATTTT
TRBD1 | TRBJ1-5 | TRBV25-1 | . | CASSGTGGDQPQHF | TGTGCCAGCAGTGGAACAGGGGGCGATCAGCCCCAGCATTTT
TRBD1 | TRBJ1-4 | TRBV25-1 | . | CASRGQANEKLFF | TGTGCCAGCAGAGGACAGGCTAATGAAAAACTGTTTTTT
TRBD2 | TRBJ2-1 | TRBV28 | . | CASGLSGLPYNEQFF | TGTGCCAGCGGCCTCTCGGGACTACCCTACAATGAGCAGTTCTTC
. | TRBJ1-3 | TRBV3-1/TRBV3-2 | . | CASSQTRQGGNTIYF | TGTGCCAGCAGCCAAACGCGGCAGGGTGGAAACACCATATATTTT
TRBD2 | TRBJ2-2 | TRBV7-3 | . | CASSPRVAGGVTNTGELFF | TGTGCCAGCAGCCCCAGGGTAGCCGGGGGGGTCACGAACACCGGGGAGCTGTTTTTT
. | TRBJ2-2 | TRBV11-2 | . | CASSPGISNTGELFF | TGTGCCAGCAGCCCAGGGATTTCGAACACCGGGGAGCTGTTTTTT
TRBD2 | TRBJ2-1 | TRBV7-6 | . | CASSLGTSGYNEQFF | TGTGCCAGCAGCTTAGGGACTAGCGGATACAATGAGCAGTTCTTC
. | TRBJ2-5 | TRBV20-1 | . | CSASPGVLQETQYF | TGCAGTGCTAGTCCGGGGGTACTGCAAGAGACCCAGTACTTC
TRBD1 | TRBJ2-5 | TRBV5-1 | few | CASSPNRGDQETQYF | TGCGCCAGCAGCCCGAACAGGGGCGACCAAGAGACCCAGTACTTC
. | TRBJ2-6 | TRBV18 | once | CASSPPRDSGANVLTF | TGTGCCAGCTCACCACCTAGAGACTCTGGGGCCAACGTCCTGACTTTC
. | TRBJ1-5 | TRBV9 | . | CASSRDTFSNQPQHF | TGTGCCAGCAGCCGAGACACTTTCAGCAATCAGCCCCAGCATTTT
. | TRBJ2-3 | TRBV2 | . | CASSDQGATDTQYF | TGTGCCAGCAGTGATCAGGGTGCCACAGATACGCAGTATTTT
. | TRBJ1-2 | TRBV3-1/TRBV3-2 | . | CASSQVQGLLVDGYTF | TGTGCCAGCAGCCAAGTCCAGGGACTTTTAGTAGATGGCTACACCTTC
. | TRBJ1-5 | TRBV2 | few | CASSQTENQPQHF | TGTGCCAGCAGTCAAACAGAAAATCAGCCCCAGCATTTT
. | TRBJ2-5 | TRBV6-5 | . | CASSLGRGLGETQYF | TGTGCCAGCAGTCTTGGACGGGGGTTAGGCGAGACCCAGTACTTC
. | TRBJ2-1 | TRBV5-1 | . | CASTMVQEPNEQFF | TGCGCCAGCACAATGGTACAGGAGCCCAATGAGCAGTTCTTC
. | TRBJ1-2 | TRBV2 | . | CASSDGGSYGYTF | TGTGCCAGCAGTGACGGCGGGAGCTATGGCTACACCTTC
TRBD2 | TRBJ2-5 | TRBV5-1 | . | CASSLDSGPQETQYF | TGCGCCAGCAGCTTGGATAGCGGGCCCCAAGAGACCCAGTACTTC
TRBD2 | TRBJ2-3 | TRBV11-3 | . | CASSLVGGAGDTQYF | TGTGCCAGCAGCTTAGTCGGGGGGGCCGGGGATACGCAGTATTTT
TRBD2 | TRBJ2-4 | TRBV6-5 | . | CASSGTSGGPNIQYF | TGTGCCAGCAGCGGGACTAGCGGGGGTCCAAACATTCAGTACTTC
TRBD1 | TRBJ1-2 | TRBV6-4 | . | CASSPGQVNYGYTF | TGTGCCAGCAGCCCCGGACAGGTCAACTATGGCTACACCTTC
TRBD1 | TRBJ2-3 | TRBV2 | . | CASSQQGASTDTQYF | TGTGCCAGCAGTCAGCAGGGGGCAAGCACAGATACGCAGTATTTT
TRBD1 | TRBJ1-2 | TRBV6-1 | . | CASSEADRGDGYTF | TGTGCCAGCAGTGAAGCGGACAGGGGGGATGGCTACACCTTC
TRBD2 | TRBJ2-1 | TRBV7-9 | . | CASSSTSTSGDYNEQFF | TGTGCCAGCAGCTCGACATCGACTAGCGGGGACTACAATGAGCAGTTCTTC
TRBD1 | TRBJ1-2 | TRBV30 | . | CACGTGWYYGYTF | TGTGCCTGTGGGACAGGGTGGTACTATGGCTACACCTTC
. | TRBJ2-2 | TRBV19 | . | CASSPPGGPGTGELFF | TGTGCCAGTAGCCCCCCCGGGGGGCCTGGCACCGGGGAGCTGTTTTTT
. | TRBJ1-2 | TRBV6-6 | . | CASPPRGANYGYTF | TGTGCCAGCCCCCCACGGGGGGCTAACTATGGCTACACCTTC
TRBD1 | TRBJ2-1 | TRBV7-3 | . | CASSLTRGGTGRNEQFF | TGTGCCAGCAGCTTAACGAGGGGAGGGACAGGGAGGAATGAGCAGTTCTTC
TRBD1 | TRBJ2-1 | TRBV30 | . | CAWDRAYNEQFF | TGTGCCTGGGACAGGGCTTACAATGAGCAGTTCTTC
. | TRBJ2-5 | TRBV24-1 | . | CATSDLAPPRGDQETQYF | TGTGCCACCAGTGATTTGGCCCCCCCCCGGGGAGACCAAGAGACCCAGTACTTC
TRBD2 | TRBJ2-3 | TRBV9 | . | CASSVSSGGEADTQYF | TGTGCCAGCAGCGTTTCTAGCGGGGGGGAGGCAGATACGCAGTATTTT
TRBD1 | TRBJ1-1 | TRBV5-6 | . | CASSLLGQGVEFTEAFF | TGTGCCAGCAGCTTGCTCGGACAGGGAGTGGAGTTCACTGAAGCTTTCTTT
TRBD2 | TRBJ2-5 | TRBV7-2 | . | CASNPNLAGSVTQYF | TGTGCCAGCAACCCAAACCTAGCGGGGTCTGTGACCCAGTACTTC
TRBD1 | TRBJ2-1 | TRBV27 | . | CASGGGTGHNEQFF | TGTGCCAGCGGAGGGGGGACAGGTCACAATGAGCAGTTCTTC
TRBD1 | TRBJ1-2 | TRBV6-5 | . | CASSQGDRVYGYTF | TGTGCCAGCAGTCAGGGGGACAGGGTCTATGGCTACACCTTC
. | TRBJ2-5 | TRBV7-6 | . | CASSLNSGETQYF | TGTGCCAGCAGCTTAAATTCGGGGGAGACCCAGTACTTC